A selection of T cell receptor beta chains follows, all from one sample in a study of vaccination effects on CD4 cells after COVID-19. Here immunoSEQ multiplex PCR was the method, and the copy in TCRdb shows in-frame clones only, minus some. Of 25,000 to 30,000 clones listed, about 73% are singletons. These receptors' targets are unknown. The material was CD4+ T cells from PBMCs cultured with HCoV-NL63 spike peptides, obtained after COVID-19 vaccination. These receptors were obtained from a human donor who received a COVID-19 vaccine. Both conserved end residues are part of each CDR3. The order of the fields is D gene, V gene, clone size, J gene, CDR3 protein, CDR3 DNA. The D gene is left open where the match is weak. Clone size is given for some rows only: seen once, a few or many times, or a class if the clone is expanded.

.	TRBV19	once	TRBJ1-2	CASSTRSNYGYTF	TGTGCCAGTAGTACCCGGTCTAACTATGGCTACACCTTC
.	TRBV18	.	TRBJ2-4	CASSPGIGNIQYF	TGTGCCAGCTCACCAGGGATCGGAAACATTCAGTACTTC
TRBD2	TRBV5-1	.	TRBJ2-3	CASSPYSGRGTDTQYF	TGCGCCAGCAGCCCCTATAGCGGGAGAGGGACAGATACGCAGTATTTT
.	TRBV2	.	TRBJ1-6	CASRGGSGPYSPLHF	TGTGCCAGCAGAGGAGGGTCAGGTCCCTATTCACCCCTCCACTTT
.	TRBV5-1	few	TRBJ1-2	CASSLQPQGGYGYTF	TGCGCCAGCAGCTTGCAACCACAGGGCGGCTATGGCTACACCTTC
TRBD2	TRBV6-5	once	TRBJ2-7	CASRASGRGDEQYF	TGTGCCAGCAGGGCTAGCGGGAGGGGCGACGAGCAGTACTTC
TRBD1	TRBV10-2	.	TRBJ1-3	CASSEWNRGSLSGNTIYF	TGCGCCAGCAGTGAGTGGAACAGGGGGTCCCTCTCTGGAAACACCATATATTTT
.	TRBV5-1	.	TRBJ2-5	CASSLARTVNPTQETQYF	TGCGCCAGCAGCTTAGCACGGACGGTAAACCCTACACAAGAGACCCAGTACTTC
.	TRBV18	once	TRBJ2-4	CASSPETGFLAKNIQYF	TGTGCCAGCTCACCGGAAACAGGGTTTCTAGCCAAAAACATTCAGTACTTC
.	TRBV29-1	.	TRBJ1-4	CSVWDFTNEKLFF	TGCAGCGTTTGGGATTTCACTAATGAAAAACTGTTTTTT
.	TRBV28	few	TRBJ2-1	CASSLTLRNEQFF	TGTGCCAGCAGTTTAACACTACGCAATGAGCAGTTCTTC
.	TRBV6-4	.	TRBJ2-2	CASSEDGATGELFF	TGTGCCAGCAGTGAAGATGGGGCCACCGGGGAGCTGTTTTTT
.	TRBV18	.	TRBJ2-7	CASSPPASYEQYF	TGTGCCAGCTCACCACCGGCGTCATACGAGCAGTACTTC
TRBD1	TRBV29-1	.	TRBJ2-7	CSVTGTGYGEQYF	TGCAGCGTTACCGGGACAGGGTACGGCGAGCAGTACTTC
TRBD1	TRBV6-2/TRBV6-3	.	TRBJ1-6	CASSYYGTGRNSPLHF	TGTGCCAGCAGTTACTACGGGACAGGGAGGAATTCACCCCTCCACTTT
.	TRBV27	few	TRBJ1-1	CASSSRAGAFF	TGTGCCAGCAGTTCCCGCGCGGGAGCTTTCTTT
.	TRBV6-5	.	TRBJ2-1	CASSSSGGYNEQFF	TGTGCCAGCAGTTCGTCAGGGGGGTACAATGAGCAGTTCTTC
TRBD1	TRBV7-6	.	TRBJ2-1	CASSWDRGGLKYNEQFF	TGTGCCAGCAGCTGGGACAGGGGAGGATTAAAGTACAATGAGCAGTTCTTC
.	TRBV9	.	TRBJ2-5	CASSVGAGSGETQYF	TGTGCCAGCAGCGTAGGGGCGGGATCTGGGGAGACCCAGTACTTC
.	TRBV5-8	few	TRBJ2-7	CASSLYRHYEQYF	TGTGCCAGCAGCTTGTACAGGCACTACGAGCAGTACTTC
.	TRBV9	.	TRBJ2-7	CASSHMSGSHEQYF	TGTGCCAGCAGCCACATGTCAGGGTCCCACGAGCAGTACTTC
.	TRBV1	.	TRBJ1-2	CTSSQIRINYGYTF	TGCACCAGCAGCCAGATCCGAATTAACTATGGCTACACCTTC
.	TRBV9	.	TRBJ2-3	CASSSTGSEGDTQYF	TGTGCCAGCAGCTCGACGGGGAGCGAGGGGGATACGCAGTATTTT
.	TRBV7-9	few	TRBJ1-2	CASSGRELSYGYTF	TGTGCCAGCAGCGGTCGAGAACTTAGCTATGGCTACACCTTC
TRBD2	TRBV5-1	few	TRBJ2-1	CASSLDGGADNEQFF	TGCGCCAGCAGCTTGGACGGGGGGGCCGATAATGAGCAGTTCTTC
.	TRBV2	.	TRBJ1-2	CASSALDSGVDGYTF	TGTGCCAGCAGTGCACTGGACAGTGGGGTGGATGGCTACACCTTC
TRBD2	TRBV11-2	few	TRBJ2-4	CASSLSGTSFVKNIQYF	TGTGCCAGCAGCTTATCCGGGACTAGCTTTGTTAAAAACATTCAGTACTTC
.	TRBV28	.	TRBJ1-1	CASSLVNTEAFF	TGTGCCAGCAGTTTAGTAAACACTGAAGCTTTCTTT
.	TRBV6-5	.	TRBJ1-6	CASGEDSSYNSPLHF	TGTGCCAGCGGAGAGGATAGCTCCTATAATTCACCCCTCCACTTT
.	TRBV3-1/TRBV3-2	.	TRBJ1-2	CASSQQPQGYTF	TGTGCCAGCAGCCAACAACCCCAAGGCTACACCTTC
.	TRBV7-9	.	TRBJ2-2	CASSSRGGTFANTGELFF	TGTGCCAGCAGCTCTAGGGGTGGGACGTTTGCGAACACCGGGGAGCTGTTTTTT
TRBD1	TRBV7-9	.	TRBJ1-6	CASSPGTDNSPLHF	TGTGCCAGCAGCCCGGGGACAGATAATTCACCCCTCCACTTT
.	TRBV25-1	.	TRBJ1-4	CASGEGGTNEKLFF	TGTGCCAGCGGAGAGGGAGGAACTAATGAAAAACTGTTTTTT
.	TRBV2	.	TRBJ2-3	CASVTRPTDTQYF	TGTGCCAGCGTAACACGACCCACAGATACGCAGTATTTT
.	TRBV5-1	few	TRBJ2-7	CASSLVRTAPVQYF	TGCGCCAGCAGCTTGGTGAGGACAGCTCCCGTCCAGTACTTC
TRBD1	TRBV30	.	TRBJ2-7	CAWTLGRGTGSYEQYF	TGTGCCTGGACCTTAGGTAGAGGGACAGGGTCTTACGAGCAGTACTTC
TRBD2	TRBV3-1/TRBV3-2	.	TRBJ2-5	CASSQDFGPKRGAPETQYF	TGTGCCAGCAGCCAAGATTTCGGCCCTAAGCGGGGGGCCCCAGAGACCCAGTACTTC
.	TRBV6-2/TRBV6-3	once	TRBJ1-6	CASSSLNSPLHF	TGTGCCAGCAGCTCTCTTAATTCACCCCTCCACTTT
.	TRBV3-1/TRBV3-2	.	TRBJ2-2	CASSQVGESGELFF	TGTGCCAGCAGCCAAGTTGGAGAATCTGGGGAGCTGTTTTTT
TRBD2	TRBV3-1/TRBV3-2	.	TRBJ2-1	CASSQDLLAGGGWFF	TGTGCCAGCAGCCAAGATCTACTAGCGGGGGGGGGTTGGTTCTTC
.	TRBV7-2	.	TRBJ2-5	CASSLVSQETQYF	TGTGCCAGCAGCTTGGTCAGTCAAGAGACCCAGTACTTC
TRBD1	TRBV2	.	TRBJ2-1	CASSVRTGGWGEQFF	TGTGCCAGCAGTGTGAGGACAGGGGGCTGGGGTGAGCAGTTCTTC
TRBD1	TRBV6-5	.	TRBJ2-7	CASSYPGQGSEQYF	TGTGCCAGCAGTTACCCGGGACAGGGTAGCGAGCAGTACTTC